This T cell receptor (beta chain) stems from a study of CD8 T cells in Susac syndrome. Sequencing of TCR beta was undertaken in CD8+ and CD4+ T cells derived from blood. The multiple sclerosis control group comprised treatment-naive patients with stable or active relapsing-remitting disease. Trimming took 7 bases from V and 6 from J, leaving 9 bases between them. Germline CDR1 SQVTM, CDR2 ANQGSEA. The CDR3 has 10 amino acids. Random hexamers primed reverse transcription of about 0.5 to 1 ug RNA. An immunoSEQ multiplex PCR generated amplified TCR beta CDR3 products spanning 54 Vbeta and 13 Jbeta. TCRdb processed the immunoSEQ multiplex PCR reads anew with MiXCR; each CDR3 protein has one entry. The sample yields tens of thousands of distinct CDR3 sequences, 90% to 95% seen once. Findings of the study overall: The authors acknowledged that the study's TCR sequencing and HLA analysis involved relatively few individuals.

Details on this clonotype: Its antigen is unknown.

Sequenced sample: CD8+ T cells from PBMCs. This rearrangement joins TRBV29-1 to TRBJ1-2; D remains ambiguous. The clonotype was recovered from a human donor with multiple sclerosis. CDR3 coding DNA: TGCAGCGAGGATGGCGATGGCTACACCTTC. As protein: CSEDGDGYTF.